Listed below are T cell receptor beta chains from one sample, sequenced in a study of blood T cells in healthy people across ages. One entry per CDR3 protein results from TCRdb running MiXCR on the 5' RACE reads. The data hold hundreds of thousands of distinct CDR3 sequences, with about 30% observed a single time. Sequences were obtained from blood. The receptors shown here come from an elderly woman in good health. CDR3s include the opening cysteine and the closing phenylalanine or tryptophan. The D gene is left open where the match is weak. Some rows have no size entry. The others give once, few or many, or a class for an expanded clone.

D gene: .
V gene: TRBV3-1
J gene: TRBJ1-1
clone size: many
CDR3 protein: CASSPLMENTEAFF
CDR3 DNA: TGTGCCAGCAGCCCTTTGATGGAGAACACTGAAGCTTTCTTT

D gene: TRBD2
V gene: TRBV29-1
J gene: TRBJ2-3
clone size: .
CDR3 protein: CSVEGGYTDTQYF
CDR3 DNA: TGCAGCGTTGAGGGGGGGTACACAGATACGCAGTATTTT

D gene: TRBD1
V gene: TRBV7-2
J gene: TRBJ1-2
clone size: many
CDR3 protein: CASSPTGGGYTF
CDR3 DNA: TGTGCCAGCAGCCCGACAGGGGGAGGCTACACCTTC

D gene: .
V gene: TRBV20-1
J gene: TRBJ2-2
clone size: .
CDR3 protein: CSARVQPGSGLSTGELFF
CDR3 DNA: TGCAGTGCTAGAGTACAACCCGGTAGCGGACTAAGTACCGGGGAGCTGTTTTTT

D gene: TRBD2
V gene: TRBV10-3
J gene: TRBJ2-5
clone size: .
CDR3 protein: CAISESIAGAPSYF
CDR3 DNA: TGTGCCATCAGTGAGTCGATAGCGGGGGCCCCCTCGTACTTC

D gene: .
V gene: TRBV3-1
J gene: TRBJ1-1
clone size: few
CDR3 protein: CASSPAFGARTEAFF
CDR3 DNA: TGTGCCAGCAGCCCCGCGTTCGGCGCCCGGACTGAAGCTTTCTTT

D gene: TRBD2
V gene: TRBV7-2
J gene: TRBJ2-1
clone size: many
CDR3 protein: CASSFPGPGGNEQFF
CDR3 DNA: TGTGCCAGCAGCTTCCCGGGACCGGGGGGGAATGAGCAGTTCTTC

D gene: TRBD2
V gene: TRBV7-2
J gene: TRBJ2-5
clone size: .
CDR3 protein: CASSALARLAQETQYF
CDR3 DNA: TGTGCCAGCAGCGCATTGGCCAGACTAGCCCAAGAGACCCAGTACTTC

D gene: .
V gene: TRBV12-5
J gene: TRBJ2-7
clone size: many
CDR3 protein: CASGLPPPEGRYEQYF
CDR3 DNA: TGTGCTAGTGGTTTGCCCCCGCCGGAGGGGCGGTACGAGCAGTACTTC

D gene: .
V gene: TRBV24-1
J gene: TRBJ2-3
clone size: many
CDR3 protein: CATSDSPGTAHRDTQYF
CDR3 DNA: TGTGCCACCAGTGATAGCCCCGGGACGGCACATAGAGATACGCAGTATTTT

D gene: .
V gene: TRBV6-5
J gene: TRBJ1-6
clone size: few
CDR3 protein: CASRYGRGNSPLHF
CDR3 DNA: TGTGCCAGCAGATACGGCAGGGGTAATTCACCCCTCCACTTT

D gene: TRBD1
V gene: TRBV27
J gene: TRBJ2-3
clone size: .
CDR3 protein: CASSMGTGATDTQYF
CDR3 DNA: TGTGCCAGCAGTATGGGGACAGGGGCCACAGATACGCAGTATTTT

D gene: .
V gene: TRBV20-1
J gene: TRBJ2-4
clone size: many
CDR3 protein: CSAAGLAKNIQYF
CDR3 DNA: TGCAGTGCAGCAGGGTTAGCCAAAAACATTCAGTACTTC

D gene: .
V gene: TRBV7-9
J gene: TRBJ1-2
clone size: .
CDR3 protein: CASSTPFGHNYGYTF
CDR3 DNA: TGTGCCAGCAGCACCCCATTTGGCCATAACTATGGCTACACCTTC

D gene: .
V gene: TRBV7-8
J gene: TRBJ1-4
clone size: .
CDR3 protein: CASSLVAAGYEKLFF
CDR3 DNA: TGTGCCAGCAGCTTAGTGGCCGCTGGATATGAAAAACTGTTTTTT

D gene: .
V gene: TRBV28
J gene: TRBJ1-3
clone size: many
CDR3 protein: CASSPRMAVSGNTIYF
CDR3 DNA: TGTGCCAGCAGTCCTCGGATGGCCGTCTCTGGAAACACCATATATTTT

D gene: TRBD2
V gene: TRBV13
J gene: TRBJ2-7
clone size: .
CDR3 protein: CASSSGGGGQRDEQYF
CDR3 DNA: TGTGCCAGCAGCTCGGGGGGGGGAGGTCAAAGGGACGAGCAGTACTTC